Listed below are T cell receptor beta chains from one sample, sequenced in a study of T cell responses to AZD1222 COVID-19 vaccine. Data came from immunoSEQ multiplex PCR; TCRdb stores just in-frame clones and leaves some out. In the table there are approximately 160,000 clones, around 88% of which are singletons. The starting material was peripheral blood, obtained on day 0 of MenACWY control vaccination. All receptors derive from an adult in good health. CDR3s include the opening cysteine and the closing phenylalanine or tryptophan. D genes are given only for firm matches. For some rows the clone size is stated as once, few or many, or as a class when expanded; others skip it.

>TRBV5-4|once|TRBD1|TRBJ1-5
CASSLGNRGFDQPQHF
TGTGCCAGCAGCTTGGGGAACAGGGGATTCGATCAGCCCCAGCATTTT
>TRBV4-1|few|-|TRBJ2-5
CASSQGQVETQYF
TGCGCCAGCAGCCAAGGACAGGTAGAGACCCAGTACTTC
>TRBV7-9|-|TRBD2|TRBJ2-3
CASSFYTSGGVDTQYF
TGTGCCAGCAGCTTTTATACTAGCGGGGGTGTGGATACGCAGTATTTT
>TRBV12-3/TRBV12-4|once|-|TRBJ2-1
CASSWAANEQFF
TGTGCCAGCAGTTGGGCTGCTAATGAGCAGTTCTTC
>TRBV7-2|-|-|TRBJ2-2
CASSPQINTGELFF
TGTGCCAGCAGCCCTCAGATAAACACCGGGGAGCTGTTTTTT
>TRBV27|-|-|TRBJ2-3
CASSVPGRPDTQYF
TGTGCCAGCAGTGTTCCCGGACGTCCAGATACGCAGTATTTT
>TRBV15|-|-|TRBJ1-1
CATSSLQGNTEAFF
TGTGCCACCAGCAGTTTACAGGGGAACACTGAAGCTTTCTTT
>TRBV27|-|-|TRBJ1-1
CASSFLGKDTEAFF
TGTGCCAGCAGTTTTCTCGGGAAGGACACTGAAGCTTTCTTT
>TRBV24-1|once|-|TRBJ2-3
CATSDFSTDTQYF
TGTGCCACCAGTGACTTTAGCACAGATACGCAGTATTTT
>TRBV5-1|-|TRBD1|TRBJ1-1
CASSSGQGGGNTEAFF
TGCGCCAGCAGCTCCGGACAGGGTGGAGGGAACACTGAAGCTTTCTTT